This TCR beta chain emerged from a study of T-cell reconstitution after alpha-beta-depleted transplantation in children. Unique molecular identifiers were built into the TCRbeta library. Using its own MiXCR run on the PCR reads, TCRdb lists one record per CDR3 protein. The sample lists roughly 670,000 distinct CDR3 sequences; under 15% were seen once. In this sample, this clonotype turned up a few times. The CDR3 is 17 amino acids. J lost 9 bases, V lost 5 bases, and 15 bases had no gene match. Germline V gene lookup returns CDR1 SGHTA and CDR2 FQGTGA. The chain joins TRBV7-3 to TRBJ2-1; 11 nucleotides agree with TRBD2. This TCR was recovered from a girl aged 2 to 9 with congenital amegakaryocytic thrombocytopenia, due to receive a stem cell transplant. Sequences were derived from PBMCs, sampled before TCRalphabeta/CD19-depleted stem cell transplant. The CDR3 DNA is TGTGCCAGCAGCCCCTCTACTAGCGGGAGTTCTTTTGGTGAGCAGTTCTTC. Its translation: CASSPSTSGSSFGEQFF.